The sequence of this T cell receptor beta chain was determined in a study of response to subunit inactivated influenza vaccine. Germline values: CDR1 SGHTA, CDR2 FQGNSA. This CDR3 region has 13 residues. Deletions cut 0 bases from V and 9 bases from J, with 9 bases between. This clonotype was counted only a few times. The antigen remains unidentified. Study conclusions and caveats: Authors suggested each seasonal influenza vaccination recruits few new T cells.

From the RT-PCR reads, TCRdb called clonotypes with MiXCR, one entry per CDR3 protein. The table records approximately 530,000 distinct CDR3 sequences, 13% of them present only once. This specimen was PBMCs from blood, taken about 40 days after vaccination. The V and J genes are TRBV7-2 and TRBJ2-1, with D hard to call. This TCR derives from a man aged 45 to 65 who received an inactivated influenza vaccine. The CDR3 reads CASSLAYLGEQFF. CDR3 bases: TGTGCCAGCAGCTTAGCGTACCTGGGTGAGCAGTTCTTC.